There are many counts of the clone carrying this T cell receptor beta chain. As yet, its antigen is unknown. Using its own MiXCR run on the RT-PCR reads, TCRdb lists one record per CDR3 protein. Among roughly 650,000 distinct CDR3 sequences listed, approximately 14% were seen once. The data derive from a study of response to subunit inactivated influenza vaccine. Findings and caveats of the study: Seasonal influenza vaccination, on each occasion, was suggested by the authors to recruit few new T cells.

This receptor was obtained from a man aged 50 to 59 who received an inactivated influenza vaccine. This sample comprised PBMCs from blood, obtained 11 to 12 days after vaccination.

The CDR3 protein is CASSLEGIHEQFF. In DNA, the CDR3 is TGTGCCAGCAGCTTAGAGGGTATTCATGAGCAGTTCTTC. V and J are TRBV7-2 and TRBJ2-1, with D hard to call. Germline-derived CDR1 and CDR2 are SGHTA and FQGNSA. The CDR3 has 13 residues. The germline V and J ends were trimmed by 1 base and 8 bases, with 9 bases remaining between them.